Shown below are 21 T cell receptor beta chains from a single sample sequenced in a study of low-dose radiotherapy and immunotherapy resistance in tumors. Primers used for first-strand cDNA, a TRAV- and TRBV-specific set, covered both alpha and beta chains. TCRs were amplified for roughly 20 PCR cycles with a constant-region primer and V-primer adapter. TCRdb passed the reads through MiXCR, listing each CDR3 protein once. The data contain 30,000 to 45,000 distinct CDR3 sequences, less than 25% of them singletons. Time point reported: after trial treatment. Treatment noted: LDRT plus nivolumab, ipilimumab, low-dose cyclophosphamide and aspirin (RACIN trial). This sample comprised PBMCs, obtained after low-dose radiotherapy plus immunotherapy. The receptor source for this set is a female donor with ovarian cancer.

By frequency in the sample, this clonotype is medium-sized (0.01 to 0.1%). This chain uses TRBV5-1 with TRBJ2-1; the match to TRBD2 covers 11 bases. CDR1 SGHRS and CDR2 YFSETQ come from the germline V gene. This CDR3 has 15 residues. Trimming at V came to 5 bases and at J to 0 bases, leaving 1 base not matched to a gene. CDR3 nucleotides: TGCGCCAGCAGGGGACTAGCGGCCTCCTACAATGAGCAGTTCTTC. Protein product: CASRGLAASYNEQFF.

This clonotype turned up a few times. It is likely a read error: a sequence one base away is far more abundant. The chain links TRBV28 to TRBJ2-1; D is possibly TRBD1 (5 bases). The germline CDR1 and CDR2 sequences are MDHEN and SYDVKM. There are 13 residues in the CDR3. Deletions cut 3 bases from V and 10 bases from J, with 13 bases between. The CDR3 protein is CASSFTDTYEQFF. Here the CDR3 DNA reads TGTGCCAGCAGTTTTACGGACACCTACGAGCAGTTCTTC.

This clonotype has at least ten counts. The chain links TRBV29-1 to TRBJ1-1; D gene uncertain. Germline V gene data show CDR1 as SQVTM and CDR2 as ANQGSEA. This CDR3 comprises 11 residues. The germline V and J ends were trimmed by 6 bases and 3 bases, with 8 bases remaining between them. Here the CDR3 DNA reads TGCAGCGTAGCAGCCTACACTGAAGCTTTCTTT. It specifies CSVAAYTEAFF.

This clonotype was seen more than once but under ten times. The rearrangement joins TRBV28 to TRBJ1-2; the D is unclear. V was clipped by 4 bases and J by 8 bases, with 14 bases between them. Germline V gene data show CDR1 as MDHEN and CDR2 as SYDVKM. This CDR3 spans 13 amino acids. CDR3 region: CASSYLPTSGYTF. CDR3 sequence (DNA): TGTGCCAGCAGTTACCTACCAACCTCCGGCTACACCTTC.

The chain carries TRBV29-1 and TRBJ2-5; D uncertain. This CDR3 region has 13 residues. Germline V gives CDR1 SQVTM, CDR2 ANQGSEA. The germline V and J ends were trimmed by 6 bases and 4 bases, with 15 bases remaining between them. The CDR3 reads CSVNTGGGETQYF. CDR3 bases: TGCAGCGTGAACACCGGCGGTGGAGAGACCCAGTACTTC.

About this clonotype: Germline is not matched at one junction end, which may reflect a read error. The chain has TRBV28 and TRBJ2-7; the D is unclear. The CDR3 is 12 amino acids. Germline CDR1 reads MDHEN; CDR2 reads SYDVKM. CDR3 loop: CASSSDGYEQHF. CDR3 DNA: TGTGCCAGCAGTTCGGACGGCTACGAGCAGCACTTC.

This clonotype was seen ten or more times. CDR3 coding DNA: TGTGCCAGTAGGACAGCCGCCCAAGAGACCCAGTACTTC. Its translation is CASRTAAQETQYF. The chain joins TRBV19 to TRBJ2-5; weak D call: TRBD1 (5 bases). The ends were cut back, 6 bases at V and 1 base at J, with 9 bases in the middle. The V gene's germline CDR1 is LNHDA and CDR2 SQIVND (reference sequence). CDR3 length: 13 amino acids.

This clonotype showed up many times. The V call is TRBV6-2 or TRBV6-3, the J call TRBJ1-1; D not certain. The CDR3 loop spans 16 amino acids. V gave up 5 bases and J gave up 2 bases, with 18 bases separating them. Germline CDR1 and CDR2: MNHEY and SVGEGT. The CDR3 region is CASSAFWGNGNTEAFF. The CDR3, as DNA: TGTGCCAGCAGTGCCTTTTGGGGTAACGGAAACACTGAAGCTTTCTTT.

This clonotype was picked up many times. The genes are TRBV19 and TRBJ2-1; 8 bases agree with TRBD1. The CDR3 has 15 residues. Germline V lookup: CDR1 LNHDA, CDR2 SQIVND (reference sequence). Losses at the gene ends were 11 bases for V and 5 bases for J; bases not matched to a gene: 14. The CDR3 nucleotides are TGTGCCTCCAATAGAGGGGACAGGAGAAACAATGAGCAGTTCTTC. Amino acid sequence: CASNRGDRRNNEQFF.

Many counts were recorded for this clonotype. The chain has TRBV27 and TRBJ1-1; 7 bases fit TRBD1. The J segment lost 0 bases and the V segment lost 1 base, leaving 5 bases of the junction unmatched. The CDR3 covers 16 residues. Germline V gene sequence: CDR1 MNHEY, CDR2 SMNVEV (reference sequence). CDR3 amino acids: CASSLFGTVMNTEAFF. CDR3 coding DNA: TGTGCCAGCAGTTTATTTGGGACAGTGATGAACACTGAAGCTTTCTTT.

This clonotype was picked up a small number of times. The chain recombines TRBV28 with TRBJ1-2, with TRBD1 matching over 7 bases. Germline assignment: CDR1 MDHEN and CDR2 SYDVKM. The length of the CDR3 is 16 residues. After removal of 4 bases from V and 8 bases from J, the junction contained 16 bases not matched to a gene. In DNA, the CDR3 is TGTGCCAGCAGTTCCACCCAGGGGGATGGAATAGGGGGCTACACCTTC. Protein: CASSSTQGDGIGGYTF.

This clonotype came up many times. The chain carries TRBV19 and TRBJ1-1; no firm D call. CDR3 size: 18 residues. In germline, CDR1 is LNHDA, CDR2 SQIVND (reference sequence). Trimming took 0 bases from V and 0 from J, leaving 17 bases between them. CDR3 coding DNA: TGTGCCAGTAGTATAGATCTCCCTCTTTGGACGGTGAACACTGAAGCTTTCTTT. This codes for CASSIDLPLWTVNTEAFF.

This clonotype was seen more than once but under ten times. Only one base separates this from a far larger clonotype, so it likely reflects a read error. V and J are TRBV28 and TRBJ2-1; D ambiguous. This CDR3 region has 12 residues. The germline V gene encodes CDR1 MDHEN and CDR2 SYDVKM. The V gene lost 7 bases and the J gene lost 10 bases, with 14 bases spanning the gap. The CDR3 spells CASTSEQYEQFF. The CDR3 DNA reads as TGTGCCAGCACCTCGGAGCAGTACGAGCAGTTCTTC.

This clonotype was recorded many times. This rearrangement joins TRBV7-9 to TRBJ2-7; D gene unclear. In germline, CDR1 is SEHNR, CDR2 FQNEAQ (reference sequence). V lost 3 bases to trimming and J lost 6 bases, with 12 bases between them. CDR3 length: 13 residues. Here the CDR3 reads CASSLRIVGEQYF. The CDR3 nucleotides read TGTGCCAGCAGCTTGAGGATAGTGGGCGAGCAGTACTTC.

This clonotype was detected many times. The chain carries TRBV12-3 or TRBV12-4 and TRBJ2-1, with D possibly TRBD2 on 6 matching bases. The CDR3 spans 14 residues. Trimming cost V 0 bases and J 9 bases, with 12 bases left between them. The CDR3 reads CASSLAGTSFEQFF. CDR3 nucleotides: TGTGCCAGCAGTTTAGCGGGTACTAGCTTTGAGCAGTTCTTC.

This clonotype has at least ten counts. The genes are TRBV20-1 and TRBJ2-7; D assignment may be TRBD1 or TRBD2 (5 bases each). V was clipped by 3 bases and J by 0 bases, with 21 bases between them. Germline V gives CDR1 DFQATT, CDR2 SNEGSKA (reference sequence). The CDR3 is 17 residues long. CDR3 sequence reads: CSARADTPTRSSYEQYF. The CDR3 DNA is TGCAGTGCTAGGGCGGACACCCCTACTAGGAGCTCCTACGAGCAGTACTTC.

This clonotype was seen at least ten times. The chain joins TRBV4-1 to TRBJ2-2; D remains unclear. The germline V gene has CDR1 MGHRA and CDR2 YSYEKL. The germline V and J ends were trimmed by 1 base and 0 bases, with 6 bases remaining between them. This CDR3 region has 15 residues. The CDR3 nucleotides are TGCGCCAGCAGCCAAGTGGGCGCGAACACCGGGGAGCTGTTTTTT. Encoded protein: CASSQVGANTGELFF.

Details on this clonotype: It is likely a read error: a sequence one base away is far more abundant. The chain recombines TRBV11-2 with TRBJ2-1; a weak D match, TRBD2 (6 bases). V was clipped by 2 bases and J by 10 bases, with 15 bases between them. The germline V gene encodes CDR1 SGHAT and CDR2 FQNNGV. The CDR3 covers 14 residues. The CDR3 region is CASSLTPAGYEQFF. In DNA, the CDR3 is TGTGCCAGCAGCTTAACCCCAGCGGGCTACGAGCAGTTCTTC.

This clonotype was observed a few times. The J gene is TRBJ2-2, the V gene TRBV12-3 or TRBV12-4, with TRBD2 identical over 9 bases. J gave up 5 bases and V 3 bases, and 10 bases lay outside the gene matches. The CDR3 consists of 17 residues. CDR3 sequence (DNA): TGTGCCAGCAGTTTCGCGCGGGGGGGCCTTCGGACCGGGGAGCTGTTTTTT. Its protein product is CASSFARGGLRTGELFF.

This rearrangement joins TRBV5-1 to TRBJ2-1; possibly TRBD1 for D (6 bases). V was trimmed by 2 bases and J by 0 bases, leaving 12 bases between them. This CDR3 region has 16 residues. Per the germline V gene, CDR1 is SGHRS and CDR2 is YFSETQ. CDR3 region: CASSFSSRGSYNEQFF. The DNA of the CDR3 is TGCGCCAGCAGCTTTTCTTCCAGGGGCTCCTACAATGAGCAGTTCTTC.

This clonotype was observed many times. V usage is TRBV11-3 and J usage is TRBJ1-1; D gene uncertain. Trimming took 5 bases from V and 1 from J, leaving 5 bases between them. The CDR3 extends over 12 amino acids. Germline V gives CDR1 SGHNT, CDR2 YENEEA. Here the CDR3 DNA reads TGTGCCAGCAGCACCGGGAACACTGAAGCTTTCTTT. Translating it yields CASSTGNTEAFF.